The present TCR beta chain was sequenced within a study of T cell changes during pregnancy in multiple sclerosis. Some clones are missing from TCRdb's copy, which holds only in-frame ones; the method was immunoSEQ multiplex PCR. The data hold more than 40,000 clones, with 75% to 95% observed a single time. CDR1 LNHNV and CDR2 YYDKDF come from the germline V gene (reference sequence). This CDR3 has 13 amino acids. V lost 4 bases and J lost 4, with 8 bases in between. The clonotype originates from a female donor with multiple sclerosis, enrolled in a pregnancy study. Sequenced here: CD8+ T cells from peripheral blood mononuclear cells, sampled after pregnancy. The gene calls are TRBV15 and TRBJ1-5; unclear D gene. CDR3 DNA sequence: TGTGCCACCAGCACAGAGTCTAATCAGCCCCAGCATTTT. Translation: CATSTESNQPQHF.